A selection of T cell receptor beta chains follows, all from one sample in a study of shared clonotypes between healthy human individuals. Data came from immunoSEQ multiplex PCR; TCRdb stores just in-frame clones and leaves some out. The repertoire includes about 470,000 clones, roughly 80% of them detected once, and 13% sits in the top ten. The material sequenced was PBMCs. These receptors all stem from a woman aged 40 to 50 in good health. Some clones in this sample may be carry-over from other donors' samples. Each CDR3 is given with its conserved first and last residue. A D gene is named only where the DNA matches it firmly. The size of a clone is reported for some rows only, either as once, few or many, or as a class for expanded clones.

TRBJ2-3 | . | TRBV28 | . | CASSLSGSSTDTQYF | TGTGCCAGCAGTTTATCGGGGTCTAGCACAGATACGCAGTATTTT
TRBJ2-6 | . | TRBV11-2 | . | CASSLGLSGANVLTF | TGTGCCAGCAGCTTAGGCCTCTCTGGGGCCAACGTCCTGACTTTC
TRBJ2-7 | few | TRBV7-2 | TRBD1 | CASSSTGFGGYEQYF | TGTGCCAGCAGCTCGACAGGGTTCGGAGGCTACGAGCAGTACTTC
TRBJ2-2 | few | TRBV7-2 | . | CASSFRQLTGELFF | TGTGCCAGCAGCTTTAGACAGCTCACCGGGGAGCTGTTTTTT
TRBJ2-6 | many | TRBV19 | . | CASSTGLVLTF | TGTGCCAGTAGTACGGGCCTCGTCCTGACTTTC
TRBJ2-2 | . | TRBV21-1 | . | CAGLIADENTGELFF | TGTGCCGGGCTAATAGCGGACGAGAACACCGGGGAGCTGTTTTTT
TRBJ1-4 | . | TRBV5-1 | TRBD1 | CASSLEGRGQGKLFF | TGCGCCAGCAGCTTGGAGGGCAGGGGGCAAGGGAAACTGTTTTTT
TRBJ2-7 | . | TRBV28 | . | CASSFPGFYEQYF | TGTGCCAGCAGTTTCCCGGGGTTCTACGAGCAGTACTTC
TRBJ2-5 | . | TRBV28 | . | CASSFSQGQETQYF | TGTGCCAGCAGTTTCTCCCAGGGCCAAGAGACCCAGTACTTC
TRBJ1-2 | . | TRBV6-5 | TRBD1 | CASSRDRGYHGYTF | TGTGCCAGCAGCCGCGACAGGGGATACCATGGCTACACCTTC
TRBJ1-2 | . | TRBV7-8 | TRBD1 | CASSLAPQGAGYGYTF | TGTGCCAGCAGCTTAGCACCACAGGGGGCAGGGTATGGCTACACCTTC
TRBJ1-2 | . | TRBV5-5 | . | CASSQDPRGGYTF | TGTGCCAGCAGCCAGGACCCCAGGGGCGGCTACACCTTC
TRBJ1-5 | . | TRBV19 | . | CASSIMGGGNQPQHF | TGTGCCAGTAGTATTATGGGTGGAGGCAATCAGCCCCAGCATTTT
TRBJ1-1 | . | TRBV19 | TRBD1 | CASSAGQLGTEAFF | TGTGCCAGTAGTGCGGGACAGCTGGGCACTGAAGCTTTCTTT
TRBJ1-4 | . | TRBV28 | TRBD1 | CASSLSRDRVGEKLFF | TGTGCCAGCAGTTTAAGCCGCGACAGGGTGGGTGAAAAACTGTTTTTT
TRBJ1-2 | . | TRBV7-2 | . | CASSLVRGYGYTF | TGTGCCAGCAGCTTAGTTCGGGGCTATGGCTACACCTTC
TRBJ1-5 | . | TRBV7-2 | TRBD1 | CASSLTGGPQPQHF | TGTGCCAGCAGCCTGACAGGGGGCCCTCAGCCCCAGCATTTT